The 20 T cell receptor beta chains below all came from one sample that was sequenced in a study of beta chain features in type 1 diabetes. Expressed TCRB transcripts got sequenced, as all isolated RNA was reverse transcribed. Assay: immunoSEQ multiplex PCR; the TCRdb copy retains only in-frame clones and omits some. The sample yields approximately 44,000 clones, approximately 56% seen once. Source material: Tregs from blood. Receptors were obtained from a woman younger than 30 in good health.

The chain couples TRBV6-1 to TRBJ2-2; the match to TRBD2 covers 10 bases. The CDR3 covers 16 residues. Germline CDR1 MNHNS, CDR2 SASEGT. The V and J ends lost 4 bases and 0 bases, in that order; junction bases with no gene match: 2. CDR3 loop: CASSGSGRTNTGELFF. The CDR3 DNA sequence: TGTGCCAGCAGTGGTAGCGGGAGGACGAACACCGGGGAGCTGTTTTTT.

Relative to its sample, this clone is medium-sized. The V call is TRBV5-4, the J call TRBJ1-2; 8 nucleotides agree with TRBD1. There are 16 residues in the CDR3. Germline loops: CDR1 SGHNT, CDR2 YYREEE (reference sequence). V was pared by 4 bases and J by 4 bases, with 12 bases of the junction left unmatched. The CDR3 is CASSPNAAGGFYGYTF. The CDR3 DNA reads as TGTGCCAGCAGCCCCAACGCCGCAGGGGGCTTCTATGGCTACACCTTC.

This clone has a handful of counts. V usage is TRBV6-1 and J usage is TRBJ2-5; D is unclear. The J call could be wrong; TRBJ2-7 is a better fit for the DNA end. The germline gives CDR1 MNHNS, CDR2 SASEGT. This CDR3 spans 13 amino acids. The DNA for the CDR3 is TGTGCCAGCAGACGGGTCCCCAAGAACGAGCAGTACTTC. The encoded protein is CASRRVPKNEQYF.

This chain connects TRBV6-1 to TRBJ1-5; D is unclear. The CDR3 spans 12 residues. Germline V gene sequence: CDR1 MNHNS, CDR2 SASEGT. Trimming took 3 bases from V and 4 from J, leaving 4 bases between them. The chain's CDR3 is CASSDGNQPQHF. The DNA of the CDR3 is TGTGCCAGCAGTGACGGGAATCAGCCCCAGCATTTT.

The chain has TRBV6-5 and TRBJ2-3; D is ambiguous. The CDR3 is 13 residues long. V dropped 5 bases and J dropped 5 bases, with 11 bases sitting between them. Germline-derived CDR1 and CDR2 are MNHEY and SVGAGI. CDR3 loop: CASSEALIDTQYF. DNA of the CDR3: TGTGCCAGCAGTGAGGCATTGATAGATACGCAGTATTTT.

This clone turned up a few times. The chain is built from TRBV29-1 and TRBJ1-1; TRBD1 matches at 7 bases. V lost 6 bases to trimming and J lost 4 bases; unmatched junction nucleotides: 5. CDR3 length: 12 residues. Per germline, CDR1 SQVTM and CDR2 ANQGSEA. CDR3 loop: CSVTGLGTEAFF. The CDR3, as DNA: TGCAGCGTGACAGGGCTGGGCACTGAAGCTTTCTTT.

The chain is built from TRBV10-3 and TRBJ2-7, with TRBD1 matching 7 bases. Trimming cost V 6 bases and J 4 bases; bases outside gene matches: 6. The CDR3 loop spans 13 amino acids. CDR1 and CDR2 from the germline V gene are ENHRY and SYGVKD. The CDR3 reads CAIRGTEVYEQYF. DNA for the CDR3: TGTGCCATCAGGGGGACAGAAGTGTACGAGCAGTACTTC.

V usage is TRBV19 and J usage is TRBJ1-5, with 8 positions matching TRBD1. This CDR3 is 14 amino acids long. With V trimmed by 6 bases and J by 4 bases, 5 bases remained unmatched. Germline V lookup: CDR1 LNHDA, CDR2 SQIVND (reference sequence). In DNA form, the CDR3 reads TGTGCCAGTAGCGAACAGGGGGGGAATCAGCCCCAGCATTTT. This codes for CASSEQGGNQPQHF.

This clone was observed once. The V call is TRBV30, the J call TRBJ2-5; D unclear. The V and J ends lost 2 bases and 0 bases respectively, with 7 bases between them. The CDR3 is made up of 13 amino acids. From germline, CDR1 is GTSNPN and CDR2 SVGIG (reference sequence). The CDR3, as DNA: TGTGCCTGGAGTTTTCTTAACCAAGAGACCCAGTACTTC. Translation gives CAWSFLNQETQYF. The full variable domain, completed using reference TRBV30 and TRBJ2-5, is SQTIHQWPATLVQPVGSPLSLECTVEGTSNPNLYWYRQAAGRGLQLLFYSVGIGQISSEVPQNLSASRPQDRQFILSSKKLLLSDSGFYLCAWSFLNQETQYFGPGTRLLVL.

The rearrangement uses TRBV27 and TRBJ1-2, with D maybe TRBD1 (5 bases). From germline, CDR1 is MNHEY and CDR2 SMNVEV (reference sequence). V was clipped by 5 bases and J by 4 bases, with 26 bases between them. The CDR3 has 18 amino acids. The CDR3 coding sequence is TGTGCCAGCAGTCCTAATCCGGGACTCCTGACCAAATTCTATGGCTACACCTTC. It is translated as CASSPNPGLLTKFYGYTF.

This clone was seen more than once but under ten times. The rearrangement joins TRBV29-1 to TRBJ2-1; 9 positions agree with TRBD2. Germline-derived CDR1 and CDR2 are SQVTM and ANQGSEA. This CDR3 has 14 amino acids. J lost 9 bases, V lost 3 bases, and 9 bases had no gene match. The CDR3 loop reads CSVDSSGRGSEQFF. The CDR3 coding sequence is TGCAGCGTTGATAGTAGCGGGAGAGGGAGTGAGCAGTTCTTC.

By sample share, this clone is medium-sized. This chain links TRBV6-6 with TRBJ1-1, with 9 bases matching TRBD1. The germline CDR1 and CDR2 sequences are MNHNY and SVGAGI (reference sequence). V dropped 8 bases and J dropped 4; count of bases not matched to a gene: 8. This CDR3 is built from 14 residues. For the CDR3, the DNA is TGTGCCAGCGGGCCCCGACAGGGGGGCACTGAAGCTTTCTTT. It yields the protein CASGPRQGGTEAFF.

The V gene is TRBV14, the J gene TRBJ2-2; D remains ambiguous. The CDR3 extends over 15 amino acids. Per the germline V gene, CDR1 is SGHDN and CDR2 is FVKESK. The V end lost 1 base, the J end lost 7 bases, and 13 bases lay between the germline ends. The CDR3 nucleotides read TGTGCCAGCAGCCAAGCTCTGCGGAAAGGCGGGGAGCTGTTTTTT. Its protein product is CASSQALRKGGELFF.

The chain recombines TRBV2 with TRBJ1-5; tentative D call: TRBD1 (5 bases). V lost 4 bases and J lost 11, with 15 bases in between. This CDR3 comprises 13 residues. CDR1 is SNHLY, CDR2 FYNNEI, per germline. CDR3 sequence (DNA): TGTGCCAGCAGTGGACAGCACACTAAGGCCCAGCATTTT. Amino acid sequence: CASSGQHTKAQHF. Based on the CDR3 plus reference TRBV2 and TRBJ1-5, the full variable domain is EPEVTQTPSHQVTQMGQEVILRCVPISNHLYFYWYRQILGQKVEFLVSFYNNEISEKSEIFDDQFSVERPDGSNFTLKIRSTKLEDSAMYFCASSGQHTKAQHFGDGTRLSIL.

This clone was counted only a few times. The chain has TRBV7-3 and TRBJ2-7; TRBD2 matches 8 bases. The germline CDR1 and CDR2 sequences are SGHTA and FQGTGA. V was pared by 3 bases and J by 6 bases, with 4 bases of the junction left unmatched. The CDR3 consists of 13 residues. CDR3 protein: CASSFSGKGEQYF. The CDR3 nucleotides are TGTGCCAGCAGCTTTAGCGGGAAGGGCGAGCAGTACTTC.

The V call is TRBV29-1, the J call TRBJ1-2; D uncertain. The V end lost 4 bases, the J end lost 8 bases, and 17 bases lay between the germline ends. CDR1 and CDR2 (germline): SQVTM, ANQGSEA. CDR3 length: 13 amino acids. The CDR3 here is CSVVFPIREGYTF. As DNA, the CDR3 is TGCAGCGTTGTATTCCCCATTAGGGAGGGCTACACCTTC.

The chain employs TRBV7-2 and TRBJ2-6; D call uncertain. Germline V gives CDR1 SGHTA, CDR2 FQGNSA. Trimming took 5 bases from V and 0 from J, leaving 8 bases between them. The CDR3 is 15 residues long. CDR3 nucleotides: TGTGCCAGCAGCCACTTCGGCTCTGGGGCCAACGTCCTGACTTTC. Encoded protein: CASSHFGSGANVLTF.

This clone was seen a few times. The chain employs TRBV7-9 and TRBJ2-1; 7 positions agree with TRBD2. V shed 5 bases and J 4 bases; nucleotides not matched to a gene: 11. Looked up from germline, CDR1 is SEHNR and CDR2 is FQNEAQ (reference sequence). The CDR3 is made up of 16 amino acids. CDR3 sequence: CASSGLAGELYNEQFF. In DNA form, the CDR3 reads TGTGCCAGCAGCGGGTTAGCGGGCGAACTATACAATGAGCAGTTCTTC.

The rearrangement uses TRBV6-5 and TRBJ1-5, with a weak D call TRBD1 (6 bases). The V and J ends lost 10 bases and 3 bases respectively, with 16 bases between them. This CDR3 contains 14 residues. Germline V gene lookup returns CDR1 MNHEY and CDR2 SVGAGI. Written as DNA, the CDR3 is TGTGCCACTGAGGACAGTGACTACAATCAGCCCCAGCATTTT. It is translated as CATEDSDYNQPQHF.

This rearrangement joins TRBV15 to TRBJ2-6; TRBD1 agrees at 8 bases. Per germline, CDR1 LNHNV and CDR2 YYDKDF (reference sequence). The CDR3 is 18 residues long. J gave up 2 bases and V 1 base, and 7 bases lay outside the gene matches. CDR3 nucleotides: TGTGCCACCAGCAGAGCCGCCCAGGGGGCCACTGGGGCCAACGTCCTGACTTTC. It encodes CATSRAAQGATGANVLTF.